These 12 T cell receptor beta chains originate from one sample sequenced in a study of T cells in localized non-small cell lung cancer. Profiled with immunoSEQ multiplex PCR; TCRdb holds only in-frame clones, not every one. The table has over 3,000 clones, about 30% seen once; the top ten hold roughly 20%. Sequenced material: lung tumor tissue, taken before any cancer treatment. All receptors derive from a male donor older than 55 with stage III lung adenocarcinoma.

The chain combines TRBV6-8 with TRBJ2-2; possible D gene TRBD1, 5 bases. The CDR3 runs 15 residues. The germline CDR1 and CDR2 sequences are MNHGY and SAAAGT. V gave up 5 bases and J gave up 5 bases, with 15 bases separating them. For the CDR3, the DNA is TGTGCCAGCAGTGGGGCTAGATTAGGGACCGGGGAGCTGTTTTTT. Translation gives CASSGARLGTGELFF.

The CDR3 spells CASSVDQGPHTEAFF. CDR3 nucleotides: TGTGCCAGCAGCGTAGATCAGGGGCCTCACACTGAAGCTTTCTTT. The V gene is TRBV9, the J gene TRBJ1-1; TRBD1 is a possible D gene (6 bases). The germline V gene has CDR1 SGDLS and CDR2 YYNGEE. The germline V and J ends were trimmed by 0 bases and 3 bases, with 12 bases remaining between them. CDR3 length equals 15 residues.

This clone has a handful of counts. The chain couples TRBV11-3 to TRBJ2-7; 10 nucleotides match TRBD2. The CDR3 is 16 residues long. V gave up 3 bases and J gave up 0 bases; unmatched junction bases: 5. CDR1 and CDR2 (germline): SGHNT, YENEEA. CDR3 amino acids: CASSLTSGLSSYEQYF. DNA of the CDR3: TGTGCCAGCAGCTTGACTAGCGGGCTGTCCTCCTACGAGCAGTACTTC.

The chain carries TRBV10-2 and TRBJ1-2, with TRBD1 matching over 8 bases. J lost 3 bases, V lost 7 bases, and 4 bases had no gene match. The CDR3 spans 13 residues. The V gene's germline CDR1 is WSHSY and CDR2 SAAADI. The CDR3 DNA is TGCGCCAGCAAGGACAGGGAGGACTATGGCTACACCTTC. This codes for CASKDREDYGYTF.

V and J are TRBV6-8 and TRBJ1-3; 9 bases align to TRBD1. CDR1 is MNHGY and CDR2 is SAAAGT in the germline V gene. The CDR3 sequence is 15 residues long. V lost 6 bases to trimming and J lost 3 bases; unmatched junction nucleotides: 6. The DNA of the CDR3 is TGTGCCAGCAGGGCAACAGGGGGCGGTGGAAACACCATATATTTT. Residues: CASRATGGGGNTIYF.

This clone is classed as medium-sized. The chain combines TRBV11-3 with TRBJ2-3, with 9 bases lining up with TRBD1. Germline trimming cut 2 bases from V and 6 bases from J; bases unmatched to any gene: 9. Germline V gene lookup returns CDR1 SGHNT and CDR2 YENEEA. The CDR3 has 16 residues. The DNA of the CDR3 is TGTGCCAGCAGCTTATGGTACAGGGGGCTAGAGGATACGCAGTATTTT. Its protein is CASSLWYRGLEDTQYF.

The chain links TRBV9 to TRBJ1-6; no firm D call. CDR1 is SGDLS, CDR2 YYNGEE, per germline. V lost 1 base to trimming and J lost 10 bases, with 12 bases between them. The CDR3 extends over 14 amino acids. The chain's CDR3 is CASSVTGVDSPLHF. CDR3 coding DNA: TGTGCCAGCAGCGTAACCGGGGTAGACTCACCCCTCCACTTT.

This sequence joins TRBV11-3 and TRBJ2-5; 10 bases are shared with TRBD1. This CDR3 is built from 15 residues. V was clipped by 5 bases and J by 5 bases; unmatched bases: 8. The germline gives CDR1 SGHNT, CDR2 YENEEA. The CDR3 loop reads CASSGRDRGWETQYF. CDR3 nucleotide sequence: TGTGCCAGCAGCGGCCGGGACAGGGGATGGGAGACCCAGTACTTC.

The chain joins TRBV7-5 to TRBJ2-3; the table's D call, TRBD2, has no DNA check behind it. TRBV7-5 is flagged as a pseudogene. This CDR3 has 16 residues. CDR3 sequence: CASSLLGGVGTDTQYF. As DNA, the CDR3 is TGTGCCAGCAGCTTACTCGGGGGGGTAGGGACAGATACGCAGTATTTT.

This clone was counted once. This chain connects TRBV19 to TRBJ2-5; TRBD2 aligns across 8 bases. The CDR3 is 17 amino acids. Germline values: CDR1 LNHDA, CDR2 SQIVND (reference sequence). Unmatched junction bases numbered 16, after V lost 6 bases and J lost 4 bases. CDR3 nucleotides: TGTGCCAGTAGGGGTATGGGGAAAGCGGGGGTTGGAGAGACCCAGTACTTC. It codes for CASRGMGKAGVGETQYF.

This chain connects TRBV6-8 to TRBJ2-2, with TRBD2 as a possible D gene (5 bases). The V gene's germline CDR1 is MNHGY and CDR2 SAAAGT. This CDR3 contains 18 residues. Trimming shortened V by 1 base and J by 5 bases, and 20 bases separated the two germline ends. The CDR3 nucleotides are TGTGCCAGCAGTTACTGGGCACCTACTAGTTACTGGACCGGGGAGCTGTTTTTT. Translated: CASSYWAPTSYWTGELFF.

This clone appeared a few times. The chain recombines TRBV9 with TRBJ1-5; D call uncertain. V dropped 5 bases and J dropped 0 bases, with 9 bases sitting between them. Germline V gives CDR1 SGDLS, CDR2 YYNGEE. The CDR3 loop spans 14 amino acids. The DNA for the CDR3 is TGTGCCAGCAGTGGCAGCTATAGCAATCAGCCCCAGCATTTT. It is translated as CASSGSYSNQPQHF.